This TCR beta chain was found in a study of T-cell reconstitution after alpha-beta-depleted transplantation in children. Trimming removed 0 bases from V and 4 bases from J, with 9 bases in between. Germline CDR1 reads DFQATT; CDR2 reads SNEGSKA (reference sequence). This CDR3 has 13 amino acids. General study results and limits: Reportedly, roughly two months post-transplant, alpha-beta T cells arose from several hundred expanded graft clones. From newly produced T cells came most of the T-cell counts and diversity one year after transplant.

This clonotype was seen at least ten times. The target antigen is unknown. Using unique molecular identifiers, the investigators prepared the TCRbeta library. TCRdb ran MiXCR on the PCR reads and lists one entry per CDR3 protein. The sample lists approximately 500,000 distinct CDR3 sequences, more than 9% occurring once. This rearrangement joins TRBV20-1 to TRBJ1-2; D uncertain. Specimen: PBMCs, collected before TCRalphabeta/CD19-depleted stem cell transplant. This clonotype originated in a child aged 2-15 years with inherited bone marrow failure, due to receive a stem cell transplant. The CDR3 nucleotides read TGCAGTGCTAGAGATTTCCGGTCCTATGGCTACACCTTC. Translation gives CSARDFRSYGYTF.